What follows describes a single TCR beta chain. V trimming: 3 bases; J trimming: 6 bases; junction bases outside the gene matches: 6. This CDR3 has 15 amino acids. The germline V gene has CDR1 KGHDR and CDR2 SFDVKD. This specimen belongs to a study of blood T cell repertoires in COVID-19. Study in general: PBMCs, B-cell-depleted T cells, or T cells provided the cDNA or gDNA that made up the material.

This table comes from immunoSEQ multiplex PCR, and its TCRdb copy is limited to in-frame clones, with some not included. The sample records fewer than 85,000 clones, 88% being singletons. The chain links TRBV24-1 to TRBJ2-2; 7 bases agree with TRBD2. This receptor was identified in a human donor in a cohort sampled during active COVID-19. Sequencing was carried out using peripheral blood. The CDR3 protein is CATSDNGRGAGELFF. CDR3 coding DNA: TGTGCCACCAGTGATAATGGACGGGGGGCCGGGGAGCTGTTTTTT.